The 9 T cell receptor beta chains below come from one sample, sequenced in a study of early T cells in non-severe SARS-CoV-2 infection. TCRdb fed the 5' RACE reads into MiXCR, producing one record per CDR3 protein. Here the sample spans fewer than 80,000 distinct CDR3 sequences, roughly 9.5% being singletons. Source material: whole blood. Every receptor here comes from an adult who was a healthcare worker with PCR-confirmed SARS-CoV-2 infection or an uninfected control (not recorded which).

The chain is built from TRBV3-1 and TRBJ2-3; unclear D gene. Germline V CDR1 and CDR2: LGHDT, YNNKEL (reference sequence). The CDR3 consists of 13 residues. V shed 6 bases and J shed 0 bases, with 7 bases lying between them. In DNA, the CDR3 is TGTGCCAGCAGGGGCAGCAGCACAGATACGCAGTATTTT. The encoded protein is CASRGSSTDTQYF.

This clonotype was observed at least ten times. This rearrangement joins TRBV6-1 to TRBJ1-1, with a weak D call TRBD1 (5 bases). Germline lookup yields CDR1 MNHNS and CDR2 SASEGT. This CDR3 comprises 14 residues. V lost 7 bases and J lost 1, with 13 bases in between. The CDR3 bases are TGTGCCAGCACGCGGGGCTTCGAGAACACTGAAGCTTTCTTT. This encodes CASTRGFENTEAFF.

This clonotype was seen only a few times. This chain uses TRBV3-1 with TRBJ1-2; D gene unclear. The CDR3 totals 13 residues. The germline V gene has CDR1 LGHDT and CDR2 YNNKEL (reference sequence). Trimming removed 1 base at V and 5 bases at J, with 8 bases between. DNA of the CDR3: TGTGCCAGCAGCCAAGGGGCTGGGTATGGCTACACCTTC. Translated: CASSQGAGYGYTF.

The chain joins TRBV9 to TRBJ1-6, with 7 bases that match TRBD1. Germline CDR1 SGDLS, CDR2 YYNGEE. J was trimmed by 7 bases and V by 3 bases; bases with no gene match: 4. The CDR3 length is 14 residues. The CDR3 here is CASSGTGLNSPLHF. The CDR3 DNA follows: TGTGCCAGCAGCGGGACAGGCCTGAATTCACCCCTCCACTTT.

This clonotype was detected only a few times. The rearrangement joins TRBV20-1 to TRBJ2-7; D remains unclear. The germline CDR1 and CDR2 sequences are DFQATT and SNEGSKA (reference sequence). The CDR3 is 11 amino acids. Between the trimmed V and J ends, which lost 6 bases and 7 bases, there was a span of 13 bases. For the CDR3, the DNA is TGCAGTGCCCTGACAAGGGAAGAGCAGTACTTC. It is translated as CSALTREEQYF.

This clonotype was recorded at least ten times. The chain links TRBV2 to TRBJ2-1; 7 nucleotides line up with TRBD2. This CDR3 is built from 15 residues. V lost 5 bases, J lost 2 bases, and 6 bases stayed unmatched. CDR1 is SNHLY and CDR2 is FYNNEI in the germline V gene. CDR3 region: CASSTGGGAYNEQFF. CDR3 nucleotide sequence: TGTGCCAGCAGTACGGGGGGTGGGGCCTACAATGAGCAGTTCTTC.

Many counts were recorded for this clonotype. The V gene is TRBV7-7, the J gene TRBJ2-2; 9 nucleotides agree with TRBD1. V gave up 4 bases and J gave up 2 bases; unmatched junction bases: 8. The CDR3 contains 17 residues. The germline gives CDR1 SSHAT, CDR2 FNYEAQ (reference sequence). The CDR3 loop reads CASSSNRDRANTGELFF. The DNA of the CDR3 is TGTGCCAGCAGCTCGAACCGGGACAGGGCCAACACCGGGGAGCTGTTTTTT.

The gene calls are TRBV18 and TRBJ2-2; 7 bases map to TRBD2. CDR3 length: 16 residues. Germline CDR1 reads KGHSH; CDR2 reads LQKENI. V gave up 5 bases and J gave up 4 bases; unmatched junction bases: 10. CDR3 bases: TGTGCCAGCTCATTTTTCCAGCGGGGTGGCACCGGGGAGCTGTTTTTT. Amino acid sequence: CASSFFQRGGTGELFF.

The sample holds a few counts of this clonotype. The rearrangement uses TRBV9 and TRBJ2-1; 7 bases match TRBD2. The V gene end was trimmed by 1 base and the J gene end by 3 bases; junction bases not matched to a gene: 7. Germline V gives CDR1 SGDLS, CDR2 YYNGEE. This CDR3 comprises 16 residues. CDR3 DNA: TGTGCCAGCAGCGTACTTGCGGGAGAATTCTACAATGAGCAGTTCTTC. Translated: CASSVLAGEFYNEQFF.